A selection of T cell receptor beta chains follows, all from one sample in a study of spatial heterogeneity in lung cancer. TCRdb used MiXCR to reprocess the 5' RACE reads, holding one entry per CDR3 protein. The repertoire includes about 50,000 distinct CDR3 sequences, 7.5% to 8% of them detected once, and about 13% sits in the top ten. Specimen: PBMCs, collected at surgery. The receptors originated from a female donor with early-stage non-small cell lung cancer. CDR3s include the opening cysteine and the closing phenylalanine or tryptophan. A D gene is named only where the DNA matches it firmly. Clone size is not always given. Where it is, it says once, few, many or a class for expanded clones.

j_call: TRBJ1-4
d_call: .
clone_size: few
v_call: TRBV19
cdr3_nt: TGTGCCAGTAGTATTACAGGGCGGGATGAAAAACTGTTTTTT
cdr3_aa: CASSITGRDEKLFF

j_call: TRBJ2-1
d_call: .
clone_size: many
v_call: TRBV19
cdr3_nt: TGTGCCAGTAGTATAGATCCGGGGGGCCGGAATGAGCAGTTCTTC
cdr3_aa: CASSIDPGGRNEQFF

j_call: TRBJ1-1
d_call: .
clone_size: few
v_call: TRBV29-1
cdr3_nt: TGCAGCGTTCCCACAGGGAGAACTGAAGCTTTCTTT
cdr3_aa: CSVPTGRTEAFF

j_call: TRBJ2-7
d_call: .
clone_size: .
v_call: TRBV6-2/TRBV6-3
cdr3_nt: TGTGCCAGCCATTTGGAGGGGAGTCGAGACTACGAGCAGTACTTC
cdr3_aa: CASHLEGSRDYEQYF

j_call: TRBJ1-1
d_call: .
clone_size: many
v_call: TRBV7-2
cdr3_nt: TGTGCCAGCAGCTTAAAAATGGCGGGCACTGAAGCTTTCTTT
cdr3_aa: CASSLKMAGTEAFF

j_call: TRBJ1-5
d_call: .
clone_size: few
v_call: TRBV2
cdr3_nt: TGTGCCAGCACCCAGGGGAATCAGCCCCAGCATTTT
cdr3_aa: CASTQGNQPQHF

j_call: TRBJ2-3
d_call: .
clone_size: .
v_call: TRBV7-2
cdr3_nt: TGTGCCAGCAGCTTAGTTACGGGGTCAGATACGCAGTATTTT
cdr3_aa: CASSLVTGSDTQYF

j_call: TRBJ1-5
d_call: .
clone_size: .
v_call: TRBV18
cdr3_nt: TGTGCCAGCTCACTTACGGGACAAGGGGATCAGCCCCAGCATTTT
cdr3_aa: CASSLTGQGDQPQHF

j_call: TRBJ1-2
d_call: .
clone_size: few
v_call: TRBV5-4
cdr3_nt: TGTGCCAGCAGCTTGGGCGTTACAACTAACTATGGCTACACCTTC
cdr3_aa: CASSLGVTTNYGYTF

j_call: TRBJ2-4
d_call: .
clone_size: .
v_call: TRBV20-1
cdr3_nt: TGCAGTGCTAGAGTAGGAGGATTAGCCAAAAACATTCAGTACTTC
cdr3_aa: CSARVGGLAKNIQYF

j_call: TRBJ2-7
d_call: .
clone_size: few
v_call: TRBV20-1
cdr3_nt: TGCAGTGCTAGAGACAGGGTTACCTACGAGCAGTACTTC
cdr3_aa: CSARDRVTYEQYF

j_call: TRBJ2-5
d_call: .
clone_size: .
v_call: TRBV5-1
cdr3_nt: TGCGCCAGCAGCTTCGGGGGTTTGGAGACCCAGTACTTC
cdr3_aa: CASSFGGLETQYF

j_call: TRBJ2-5
d_call: .
clone_size: many
v_call: TRBV7-2
cdr3_nt: TGTGCCAGCAGCTTAGCAGGGGCACAGTACTTC
cdr3_aa: CASSLAGAQYF

j_call: TRBJ2-7
d_call: TRBD2
clone_size: .
v_call: TRBV7-2
cdr3_nt: TGTGCCAGCAGCCGCAGGCCGGGACTAGCGGGGACCCCCTACGAGCAGTACTTC
cdr3_aa: CASSRRPGLAGTPYEQYF

j_call: TRBJ2-2
d_call: TRBD2
clone_size: .
v_call: TRBV4-2
cdr3_nt: TGTGCCAGCAGCCGGCGACTAGCGGGGGGGCCTAGGGAGCTGTTTTTT
cdr3_aa: CASSRRLAGGPRELFF

j_call: TRBJ1-5
d_call: .
clone_size: .
v_call: TRBV19
cdr3_nt: TGTGCCAGTAGAGTCGGGGGTTATAGCAATCAGCCCCAGCATTTT
cdr3_aa: CASRVGGYSNQPQHF

j_call: TRBJ2-1
d_call: .
clone_size: few
v_call: TRBV7-9
cdr3_nt: TGTGCCAGCAGCTTAGGACTAGTACTTTCCTACAATGAGCAGTTCTTC
cdr3_aa: CASSLGLVLSYNEQFF

j_call: TRBJ2-2
d_call: TRBD2
clone_size: .
v_call: TRBV7-9
cdr3_nt: TGTGCCAGCAGCTTACCGTTCGGCGGGGGGTCCTCGAACACCGGGGAGCTGTTTTTT
cdr3_aa: CASSLPFGGGSSNTGELFF

j_call: TRBJ2-7
d_call: TRBD1
clone_size: many
v_call: TRBV7-2
cdr3_nt: TGTGCCAGCAGCTCTTATCCGGGACAGGGCTACGAGCAGTACTTC
cdr3_aa: CASSSYPGQGYEQYF

j_call: TRBJ1-1
d_call: .
clone_size: .
v_call: TRBV27
cdr3_nt: TGTGCCAGCAGTCCACGTGGTGCAACGAGGGGCACTGAAGCTTTCTTT
cdr3_aa: CASSPRGATRGTEAFF

j_call: TRBJ1-5
d_call: .
clone_size: many
v_call: TRBV14
cdr3_nt: TGTGCCAGCAGCCAGTACTCGGAATGGGCAGGCTATAGCAATCAGCCCCAGCATTTT
cdr3_aa: CASSQYSEWAGYSNQPQHF

j_call: TRBJ2-1
d_call: TRBD2
clone_size: few
v_call: TRBV11-3
cdr3_nt: TGTGCCAGCAGCTTAGTCCTAGCGGGGGGGCCGAATGAGCAGTTCTTC
cdr3_aa: CASSLVLAGGPNEQFF

j_call: TRBJ2-7
d_call: TRBD1
clone_size: few
v_call: TRBV5-1
cdr3_nt: TGCGCCAGCAGCTTGGCCGGGACAGGGACGTACGAGCAGTACTTC
cdr3_aa: CASSLAGTGTYEQYF

j_call: TRBJ2-3
d_call: TRBD2
clone_size: .
v_call: TRBV7-2
cdr3_nt: TGTGCCAGCAGCTTAGTCGCCAGCGGGGCAGATACGCAGTATTTT
cdr3_aa: CASSLVASGADTQYF

j_call: TRBJ1-3
d_call: .
clone_size: few
v_call: TRBV5-6
cdr3_nt: TGTGCCAGCAGCTTGTACGGCTCTGGAAACACCATATATTTT
cdr3_aa: CASSLYGSGNTIYF

j_call: TRBJ2-4
d_call: .
clone_size: few
v_call: TRBV28
cdr3_nt: TGTGCCAGCAGTCCTTCAGGACAGGCCAAAAACATTCAGTACTTC
cdr3_aa: CASSPSGQAKNIQYF

j_call: TRBJ1-2
d_call: TRBD1
clone_size: few
v_call: TRBV4-1
cdr3_nt: TGCGCCAGCTCCGGGACAGGCGAATTTAACTATGGCTACACCTTC
cdr3_aa: CASSGTGEFNYGYTF

j_call: TRBJ2-5
d_call: .
clone_size: .
v_call: TRBV7-2
cdr3_nt: TGTGCCAGCAGTGTTGGGCGGGGGCGGCGGGAGACCCAGTACTTC
cdr3_aa: CASSVGRGRRETQYF

j_call: TRBJ2-1
d_call: TRBD2
clone_size: many
v_call: TRBV5-1
cdr3_nt: TGCGCCAGCAGCTTCGGGAGCGGGGCCTACAATGAGCAGTTCTTC
cdr3_aa: CASSFGSGAYNEQFF

j_call: TRBJ2-7
d_call: .
clone_size: many
v_call: TRBV20-1
cdr3_nt: TGCAGTGCCCAGAGCGGCCGACTGTCCTACGAGCAGTACTTC
cdr3_aa: CSAQSGRLSYEQYF

j_call: TRBJ2-3
d_call: TRBD2
clone_size: .
v_call: TRBV7-2
cdr3_nt: TGTGCCAGCAGCTCCGTAGCGGGGGGCCGGGATACGCGGTATTTT
cdr3_aa: CASSSVAGGRDTRYF

j_call: TRBJ1-1
d_call: .
clone_size: .
v_call: TRBV5-4
cdr3_nt: TGTGCCAGCAGCTTCGAGGTGAAGAGCACTGAAGCTTTCTTT
cdr3_aa: CASSFEVKSTEAFF

j_call: TRBJ1-5
d_call: .
clone_size: many
v_call: TRBV19
cdr3_nt: TGTGCCAGTAGTATCCCCCCGGGGAGGGCTAATCAGCCCCAGCATTTT
cdr3_aa: CASSIPPGRANQPQHF

j_call: TRBJ1-5
d_call: .
clone_size: .
v_call: TRBV4-3
cdr3_nt: TGCGCCAGCAGCCAAGATCCCGGGTCCGATCAGCCCCAGCATTTT
cdr3_aa: CASSQDPGSDQPQHF

j_call: TRBJ1-2
d_call: TRBD1
clone_size: .
v_call: TRBV6-5
cdr3_nt: TGTGCCAGCAGCCGACAGGGAGATGGCTACACCTTC
cdr3_aa: CASSRQGDGYTF

j_call: TRBJ2-5
d_call: .
clone_size: few
v_call: TRBV25-1
cdr3_nt: TGTGCCAGCAGTGCCCACGGGCAGGGTCTTTGGGAGACCCAGTACTTC
cdr3_aa: CASSAHGQGLWETQYF

j_call: TRBJ2-3
d_call: .
clone_size: many
v_call: TRBV15
cdr3_nt: TGTGCCACCAGCAGTCCTGGGGCATCTAGGACAGATACGCAGTATTTT
cdr3_aa: CATSSPGASRTDTQYF

j_call: TRBJ2-1
d_call: .
clone_size: many
v_call: TRBV19
cdr3_nt: TGTGCCAGTAGTCCCGACAGGAGCTCCTACAATGAGCAGTTCTTC
cdr3_aa: CASSPDRSSYNEQFF

j_call: TRBJ2-7
d_call: .
clone_size: many
v_call: TRBV29-1
cdr3_nt: TGCAGCGTTTCGGACAGCTCCTACGAGCAGTACTTC
cdr3_aa: CSVSDSSYEQYF

j_call: TRBJ2-7
d_call: TRBD1
clone_size: .
v_call: TRBV7-2
cdr3_nt: TGTGCCAGCAGCCCACGAGGGGGCCTCGAGCAGTACTTC
cdr3_aa: CASSPRGGLEQYF

j_call: TRBJ1-6
d_call: TRBD1
clone_size: many
v_call: TRBV7-2
cdr3_nt: TGTGCCAGCAGCTTTACTCGACAGGGGAGCTCCTATAATTCACCCCTCCACTTT
cdr3_aa: CASSFTRQGSSYNSPLHF

j_call: TRBJ2-1
d_call: .
clone_size: many
v_call: TRBV7-9
cdr3_nt: TGTGCCAGCAGCTCCTCCCTGGTCCCCCTCAATGAGCAGTTCTTC
cdr3_aa: CASSSSLVPLNEQFF

j_call: TRBJ2-4
d_call: TRBD1
clone_size: .
v_call: TRBV5-4
cdr3_nt: TGTGCCAGCAGCACTCTACAGGGGAGTCGATCCAAAAACATTCAGTACTTC
cdr3_aa: CASSTLQGSRSKNIQYF

j_call: TRBJ2-2
d_call: .
clone_size: .
v_call: TRBV7-8
cdr3_nt: TGTGCCAGCAGCTTAGCGAGGACCGGGACCGGGGAGCTGTTTTTT
cdr3_aa: CASSLARTGTGELFF

j_call: TRBJ2-5
d_call: .
clone_size: .
v_call: TRBV12-3/TRBV12-4
cdr3_nt: TGTGCCAGTAGAGCAACGACCCTGAATCAAGAGACCCAGTACTTC
cdr3_aa: CASRATTLNQETQYF

j_call: TRBJ2-1
d_call: .
clone_size: many
v_call: TRBV5-4
cdr3_nt: TGTGCCAGCAGCTTTGAGGGGGACTCCTACAATGAGCAGTTCTTC
cdr3_aa: CASSFEGDSYNEQFF

j_call: TRBJ1-4
d_call: TRBD1
clone_size: many
v_call: TRBV20-1
cdr3_nt: TGCAGTGCTAGAGGCGGACAGGGGGCCAGCGGAAAACTGTTTTTT
cdr3_aa: CSARGGQGASGKLFF

j_call: TRBJ1-1
d_call: .
clone_size: many
v_call: TRBV29-1
cdr3_nt: TGCAGCTCCCAGGGGCGAAACACTGAAGCTTTCTTT
cdr3_aa: CSSQGRNTEAFF

j_call: TRBJ1-1
d_call: TRBD1
clone_size: .
v_call: TRBV7-9
cdr3_nt: TGTGCCAGCAGCTTAGATGGTGGTCAGGGGGCGCAAACTGAAGCTTTCTTT
cdr3_aa: CASSLDGGQGAQTEAFF

j_call: TRBJ1-5
d_call: .
clone_size: many
v_call: TRBV21-1
cdr3_nt: TGTGCCAGCTTTACAGCGGACTTTCGACCCCAGCATTTT
cdr3_aa: CASFTADFRPQHF

j_call: TRBJ2-3
d_call: .
clone_size: .
v_call: TRBV20-1
cdr3_nt: TGCAGTGCGGAGACCGGAGATACGCAGTATTTT
cdr3_aa: CSAETGDTQYF

j_call: TRBJ2-2
d_call: TRBD2
clone_size: .
v_call: TRBV2
cdr3_nt: TGTGCCAGCAAAGCAGTTTCTAGCGGGGGCCCCACGAACACCGGGGAGCTGTTTTTT
cdr3_aa: CASKAVSSGGPTNTGELFF